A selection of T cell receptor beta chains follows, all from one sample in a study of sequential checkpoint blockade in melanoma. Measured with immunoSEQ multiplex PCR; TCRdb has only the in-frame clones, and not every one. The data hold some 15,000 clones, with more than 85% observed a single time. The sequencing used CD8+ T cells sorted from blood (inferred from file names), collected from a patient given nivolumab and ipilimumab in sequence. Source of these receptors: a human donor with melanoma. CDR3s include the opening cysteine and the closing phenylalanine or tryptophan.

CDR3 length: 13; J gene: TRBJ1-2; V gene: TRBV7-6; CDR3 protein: CASSSGQAYGYTF
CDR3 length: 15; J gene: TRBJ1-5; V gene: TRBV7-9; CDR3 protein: CASSSTQGGNQPQHF
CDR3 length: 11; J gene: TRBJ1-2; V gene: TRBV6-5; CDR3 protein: CASTGGGGYTF
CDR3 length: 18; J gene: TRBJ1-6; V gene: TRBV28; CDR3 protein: CASRPTGSPQNYNSPLHF
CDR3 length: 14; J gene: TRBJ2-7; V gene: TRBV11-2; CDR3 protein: CASSLGLVTYEQYF
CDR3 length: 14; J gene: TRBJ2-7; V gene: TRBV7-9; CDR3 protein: CASSARDTDYEQYF
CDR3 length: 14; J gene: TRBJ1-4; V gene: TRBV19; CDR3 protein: CASSNMAGSEKLFF
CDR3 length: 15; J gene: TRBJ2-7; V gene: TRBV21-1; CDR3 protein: CAQYRGLAGFYEQYF
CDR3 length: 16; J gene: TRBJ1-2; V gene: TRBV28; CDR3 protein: CASSFAGQGFNYGYTF
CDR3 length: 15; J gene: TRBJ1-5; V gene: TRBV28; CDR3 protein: CASSPTTGSNQPQHF
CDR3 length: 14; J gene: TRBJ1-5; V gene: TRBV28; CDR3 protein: CASLLDNDNQPQHF
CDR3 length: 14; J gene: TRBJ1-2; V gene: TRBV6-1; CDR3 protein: CASWGHTYNYGYTF
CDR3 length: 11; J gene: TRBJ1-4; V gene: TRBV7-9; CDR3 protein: CASSPSEKLFF
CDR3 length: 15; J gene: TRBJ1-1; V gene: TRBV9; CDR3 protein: CASSPRTGTNTEAFF
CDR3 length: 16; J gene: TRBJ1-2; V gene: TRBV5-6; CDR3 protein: CASSLAFRDSYYGYTF
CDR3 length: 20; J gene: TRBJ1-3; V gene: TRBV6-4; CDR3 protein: CASSDHSLNWTGPSGNTIYF
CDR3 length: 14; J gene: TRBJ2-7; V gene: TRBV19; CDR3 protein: CASTPGTGGYEQYF